Included here is one TCR beta chain sequence, with context. This receptor's antigen is unknown. Base qualities were left out, and no much larger clone turns up one base away. This record belongs to a study of beta chain features in type 1 diabetes (dated by TCRdb to 2016 to 2018). Concerning the study at large: Mean age, gender distribution, total cell number and subset yield did not differ between patients and healthy donors. Naive and central memory subsets were obtained from all 30 or so donors, but regulatory and stem cell-like memory subsets were isolated from only 8 patients and roughly 8 healthy donors. Across all samples, some 100,000,000 sorted cells were examined, and cell number per subset correlated strongly with RNA yield. The study compared TCRB repertoires of sorted circulating CD4+ T cell subsets between recently diagnosed type 1 diabetes patients and matched healthy donors.

The High Capacity cDNA Reverse Transcription Kit was used to reverse transcribe all of the isolated RNA, meaning that expressed TCRB transcripts were what got sequenced. Deep immunoSEQ sequencing was performed on naive, central memory and regulatory T cell samples, with an average of around 3.5 million total reads per sample. Sorted cells were lysed in RLT buffer, and RNA was extracted using DNase-treated RNeasy Micro or Mini kits according to cell number. To prevent cross-contamination, every cell subset was processed on its own, while patient and healthy donor samples were processed together. The immunoSEQ multiplex PCR was used to amplify TCRB sequences from cDNA, generating 87-bp fragments that spanned the CDR3 region. Sequencing of the amplicons was done on the Illumina HiSeq platform. Per the original workflow: PCR bias was computationally corrected using synthetic template baselines, reads within Hamming distance 2 were collapsed, and singletons that could not be merged were discarded. Reads were aligned against IMGT to assign V, D and J genes, CDR3 length and insertions or deletions at six rearrangement sites. Within each subset, clonotype counts were normalized to the number of sorted cells before true diversity and Gini coefficients were calculated with the tcR R package. Repertoire sharing was quantified using the overlap coefficient calculated on TCRB nucleotide sequences. TCRdb carries this immuneACCESS record with in-frame sequences only. Its versions omit some clonotypes, under half of them owing to an unresolved V gene in the studies checked, with the rest unexplained. Clone size and the V and J calls come from that table; the DNA yielded D and trimming. Counted in this sample were about 130,000 clones; roughly a tenth of them appeared once. The top ten constitute about 0.66% of the sample.

The CDR3 starts with the cysteine, ends with the phenylalanine, and has 13 residues. Kept here is only the CDR3 DNA, which spans 39 bases and is read in frame from base 1. V loses 3 bases of germline sequence and J loses 5 bases, and the interval between the two ends is 10 bases. CDR1 SEHNR and CDR2 FQNEAQ are derived from the germline V gene (reference sequence). Each donor gave one peripheral blood draw, roughly 0.12 L on average, collected into heparinised tubes. Naive, central memory, regulatory and stem cell-like memory CD4+ T cells were sorted on a BD FACSAria II using a panel including CD45RO, CCR7, CD25, CD127, CD95 and CD27. Purity was above 95% for every sorted population. PBMCs were isolated right away by Lymphoprep density gradient centrifugation and were stained directly, without culture. So that batch effects would be minimized, each experiment stained and sorted samples in pairs, pairing one healthy donor with one patient.

Broader findings and caveats from the paper: Naive, central memory and regulatory TCRB repertoires appeared more similar among patients than among healthy donors. At VDJ recombination sites, type 1 diabetes patients had fewer insertions and more deleted nucleotides, which implies abnormalities in thymic rearrangement. Shorter templates might be favored by PCR, yet because patient and control samples were amplified and corrected together, any such skew would affect both groups equally. HLA sub-analyses involved small numbers of individuals, so any influence of HLA type on TCRB rearrangement remained unresolved. Type 1 diabetes patients showed a moderate but significant shortening of TCRB CDR3 length in all four CD4+ subsets. Because cDNA was sequenced instead of genomic DNA, highly expressing activated cells could be over-represented, though the groups showed no difference in activation or CD3 levels.

The source of this sequence is a man aged 18 to 30 in good health. This chain is built from TRBV7-9 and TRBJ2-5; TRBD2 is a possible D gene, resting on 5 matching bases. The sequencing input was central memory CD4+ T cells from blood. The base sequence is TGTGCCAGCAGCTTGAGCGGACTGGAGACCCAGTACTTC. The resulting protein is CASSLSGLETQYF.